The clone carrying this T cell receptor beta chain was counted a single time. This specimen comes from a study of T cells in Graves' hyperthyroidism and ophthalmopathy. RNA transcripts gave rise to amplified TCR beta CDR3 regions. HTBI primers were the set used in a first-round RT-PCR of the TCR CDR3. Each CDR3 protein gets one entry after TCRdb re-called the multiplex PCR reads with MiXCR. This sample yields about 400,000 distinct CDR3 sequences, of which roughly 15% are seen a single time; 5% to 6% belongs to the top ten. Sequences were obtained from blood. This receptor was identified in a young woman with Graves' hyperthyroidism.

The CDR3 loop reads CASSPNTGQGNTEAFF. Here the CDR3 DNA reads TGTGCCAGCAGTCCTAACACGGGACAGGGTAACACTGAAGCTTTCTTT. The chain employs TRBV12-3 or TRBV12-4 and TRBJ1-1; 9 positions agree with TRBD1. The CDR3 consists of 16 residues. Trimming cost V 5 bases and J 2 bases; bases outside gene matches: 9.